This TCR beta chain originates from a study of T cell responses to AZD1222 COVID-19 vaccine. The protocol was immunoSEQ multiplex PCR, while the TCRdb copy is restricted to in-frame clones and leaves out a portion. The sample has under 200,000 clones, almost 90% seen once. The receptor comes from an adult in good health. The specimen comprised peripheral blood, sampled on day 0 of AZD1222 vaccination.

The CDR3: CASSQGADYGYTF. CDR3 sequence (DNA): TGTGCCAGCAGCCAAGGGGCCGACTATGGCTACACCTTC. The genes are TRBV3-1 (or the pseudogene TRBV3-2) and TRBJ1-2; D is undetermined. Germline lookup yields CDR1 LGHDT and CDR2 YNNKEL (reference sequence). This CDR3 contains 13 residues. Trimming left V 1 base short and J 3 bases short, with 6 bases between.